The clone carrying this T cell receptor (beta chain) was detected only a few times. No antigen is known for it. These data come from a study of identical twins. The study's findings and limits: Out-of-frame alpha sequences shared by twins were enriched for low generation probability. In zero-insertion analyses, partial confounding could arise from invariant MAIT and iNKT cells. Clonotypes of the beta chain that were abundant in cord blood carried fewer insertions (memory repertoires showed none).

The CDR3 runs to 14 residues. V lost 10 bases and J lost 7; bases outside the gene matches: 14. The germline CDR1 and CDR2 sequences are SNHLY and FYNNEI. Unique molecular identifiers were present on cDNA, and template switching added a universal primer site. TCRdb analysed the 5' RACE reads with MiXCR anew, one entry per CDR3 protein. The sample carries about 530,000 distinct CDR3 sequences, over 12% recorded once. These data also formed part of another study, on yellow fever vaccine responses in identical twins.

The sequenced sample consisted of CD4+ T cells sorted from blood. This TCR came from a woman younger than 30 in good health. J is TRBJ2-3 and V is TRBV2; the match to TRBD1 covers 7 bases. The CDR3 bases are TGTGCCACCATCGACAGGGAGTCCCGGAATACGCAGTATTTT. This sequence encodes CATIDRESRNTQYF.